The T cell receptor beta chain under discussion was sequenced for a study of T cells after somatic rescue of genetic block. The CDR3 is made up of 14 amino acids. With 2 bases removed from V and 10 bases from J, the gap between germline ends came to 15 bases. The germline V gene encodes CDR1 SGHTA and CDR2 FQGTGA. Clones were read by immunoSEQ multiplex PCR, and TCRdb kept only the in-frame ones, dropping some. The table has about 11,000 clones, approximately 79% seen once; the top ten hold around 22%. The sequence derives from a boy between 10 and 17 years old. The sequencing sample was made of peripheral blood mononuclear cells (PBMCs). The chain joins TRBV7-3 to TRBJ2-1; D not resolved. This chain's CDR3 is CASSLGPSRQEQFF. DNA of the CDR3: TGTGCCAGCAGCTTAGGCCCTTCTCGTCAGGAGCAGTTCTTC.